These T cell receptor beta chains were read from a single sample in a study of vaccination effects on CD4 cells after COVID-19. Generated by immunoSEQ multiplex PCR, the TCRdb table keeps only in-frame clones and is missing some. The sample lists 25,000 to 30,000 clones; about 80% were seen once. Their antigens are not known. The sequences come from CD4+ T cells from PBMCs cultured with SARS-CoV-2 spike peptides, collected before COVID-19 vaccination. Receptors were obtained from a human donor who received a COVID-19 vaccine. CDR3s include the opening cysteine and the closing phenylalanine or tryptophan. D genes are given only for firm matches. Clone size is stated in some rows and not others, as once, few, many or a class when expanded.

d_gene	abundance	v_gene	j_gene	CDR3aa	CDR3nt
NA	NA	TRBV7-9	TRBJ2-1	CASSHGRGDNEQFF	TGTGCCAGCAGCCACGGAAGGGGAGACAATGAGCAGTTCTTC
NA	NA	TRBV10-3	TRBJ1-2	CAISESGRGSGYTF	TGTGCCATCAGTGAGTCTGGCAGGGGTAGCGGCTACACCTTC
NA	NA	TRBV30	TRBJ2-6	CAWSGLPGSGANVLTF	TGTGCCTGGAGTGGCCTACCGGGGTCTGGGGCCAACGTCCTGACTTTC
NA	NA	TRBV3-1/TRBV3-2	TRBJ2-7	CASSQGGESSYEQYF	TGTGCCAGCAGCCAAGGGGGGGAGTCGTCCTACGAGCAGTACTTC
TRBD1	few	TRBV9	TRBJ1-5	CASSVDGTGGRAQHF	TGTGCCAGCAGCGTAGATGGGACAGGGGGCCGAGCCCAGCATTTT
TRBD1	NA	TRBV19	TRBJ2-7	CASSIVRGTAPYEQYF	TGTGCCAGTAGTATTGTTAGGGGGACAGCACCCTACGAGCAGTACTTC
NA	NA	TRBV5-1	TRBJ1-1	CASSFEGMNTEAFF	TGCGCCAGCAGCTTTGAGGGTATGAACACTGAAGCTTTCTTT
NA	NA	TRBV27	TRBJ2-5	CASSRMGVNRETQYF	TGTGCCAGCAGTAGGATGGGGGTGAATAGGGAGACCCAGTACTTC
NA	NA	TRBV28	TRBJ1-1	CASTSDGGMLNTEAFF	TGTGCCAGCACTTCCGATGGGGGCATGCTGAACACTGAAGCTTTCTTT
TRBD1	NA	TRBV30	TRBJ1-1	CAWSQGGGTEAFF	TGTGCCTGGAGCCAGGGGGGAGGCACTGAAGCTTTCTTT
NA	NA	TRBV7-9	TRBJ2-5	CASSSHRAPQETQYF	TGTGCCAGCAGCTCCCATCGGGCCCCTCAAGAGACCCAGTACTTC
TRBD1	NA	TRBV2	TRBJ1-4	CASSRQGGEKLFF	TGTGCCAGCAGCAGACAGGGGGGGGAAAAACTGTTTTTT
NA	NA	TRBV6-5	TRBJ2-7	CASTVTGNLEQYF	TGTGCCAGCACGGTCACAGGGAATCTCGAGCAGTACTTC
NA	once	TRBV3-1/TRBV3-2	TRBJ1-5	CASSPGGYQPQHF	TGTGCCAGCAGCCCGGGAGGTTATCAGCCCCAGCATTTT
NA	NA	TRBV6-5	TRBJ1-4	CASTTGRAANEKLFF	TGTGCCAGCACCACCGGGAGGGCTGCTAATGAAAAACTGTTTTTT
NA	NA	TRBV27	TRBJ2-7	CASSLGTTPTREYF	TGTGCCAGCAGTTTAGGGACCACCCCTACGAGGGAGTACTTC
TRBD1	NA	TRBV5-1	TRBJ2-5	CASSVGQGSETQYF	TGCGCCAGCAGCGTGGGACAGGGGTCGGAGACCCAGTACTTC
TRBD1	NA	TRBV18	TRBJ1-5	CASSSQGAPGQPQHF	TGTGCCAGCTCATCACAGGGGGCGCCCGGTCAGCCCCAGCATTTT
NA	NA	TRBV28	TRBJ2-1	CASSLDSGYNEQFF	TGTGCCAGCAGTTTAGACAGCGGTTACAATGAGCAGTTCTTC
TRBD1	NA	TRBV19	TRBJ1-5	CASRRDRGVQPQHF	TGTGCCAGTAGAAGGGACAGGGGGGTGCAGCCCCAGCATTTT
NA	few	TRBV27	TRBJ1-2	CASSLYPPPGGRGYTF	TGTGCCAGCAGTTTATATCCCCCGCCGGGGGGAAGAGGCTACACCTTC
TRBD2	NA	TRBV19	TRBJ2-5	CASSTASGGLQETQYF	TGTGCCAGTAGTACCGCTAGCGGGGGGCTCCAAGAGACCCAGTACTTC
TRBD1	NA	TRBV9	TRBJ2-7	CASSARTGPPYEQYF	TGTGCCAGCAGCGCCAGGACAGGGCCACCCTACGAGCAGTACTTC
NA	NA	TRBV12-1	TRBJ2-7	CASSFRDSDYEQYF	TGTGCCAGCAGCTTCCGGGACTCAGACTACGAGCAGTACTTC
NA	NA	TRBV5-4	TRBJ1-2	CASSLTYRVNYGYTF	TGTGCCAGCAGCTTGACTTACAGGGTTAACTATGGCTACACCTTC
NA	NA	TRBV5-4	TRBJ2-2	CASSLAAGNTGELFF	TGTGCCAGCAGCTTGGCCGCAGGAAACACCGGGGAGCTGTTTTTT
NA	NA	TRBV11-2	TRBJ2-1	CASSQRGRAVYEQFF	TGTGCCAGCAGTCAGAGGGGGAGGGCAGTATATGAGCAGTTCTTC
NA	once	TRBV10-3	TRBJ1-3	CAISVVRGSGNTIYF	TGTGCCATCAGTGTAGTGCGGGGTTCTGGAAACACCATATATTTT
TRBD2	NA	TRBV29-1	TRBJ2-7	CSVEASGRGSYEQYF	TGCAGCGTTGAGGCTAGCGGGAGAGGCTCCTACGAGCAGTACTTC
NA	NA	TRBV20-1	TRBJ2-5	CSALRGTQYF	TGCAGTGCACTGAGGGGGACCCAGTACTTC
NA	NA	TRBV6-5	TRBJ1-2	CASSYSGQRVYGYTF	TGTGCCAGCAGTTACTCCGGACAGAGAGTCTATGGCTACACCTTC
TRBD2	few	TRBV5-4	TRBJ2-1	CASSLPGLGNEQFF	TGTGCCAGCAGCCTTCCGGGACTAGGGAATGAGCAGTTCTTC
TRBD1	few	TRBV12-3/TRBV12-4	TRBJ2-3	CASLRDRTDTQYF	TGTGCCAGCCTCCGGGACAGGACAGATACGCAGTATTTT
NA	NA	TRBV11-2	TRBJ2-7	CASSLDLREEGEQYF	TGTGCCAGCAGCTTAGATCTGAGGGAAGAGGGGGAGCAGTACTTC
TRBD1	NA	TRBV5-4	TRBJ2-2	CASRRDRNTGELFF	TGTGCCAGCAGACGGGACAGGAACACCGGGGAGCTGTTTTTT
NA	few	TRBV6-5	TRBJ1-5	CASMGEGHQPQHF	TGTGCCAGCATGGGAGAGGGTCATCAGCCCCAGCATTTT
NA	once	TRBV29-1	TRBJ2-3	CSATPRDVDTQYF	TGCAGCGCGACCCCTCGCGACGTAGATACGCAGTATTTT
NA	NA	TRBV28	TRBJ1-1	CASSPNSLMNTEAFF	TGTGCCAGCAGTCCCAACAGCCTCATGAACACTGAAGCTTTCTTT
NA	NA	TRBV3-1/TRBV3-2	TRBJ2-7	CASSPPPGIHSYEQYF	TGTGCCAGCAGCCCCCCCCCGGGCATCCACTCCTACGAGCAGTACTTC
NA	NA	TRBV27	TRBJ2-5	CASSLGILETQYF	TGTGCCAGCAGTTTAGGGATCTTAGAGACCCAGTACTTC
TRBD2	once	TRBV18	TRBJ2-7	CASSPPGLLADSYEQYF	TGTGCCAGCTCACCACCGGGTTTACTAGCGGACTCCTACGAGCAGTACTTC
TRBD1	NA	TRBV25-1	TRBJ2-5	CASSGTGRGTKVTQYF	TGTGCCAGCAGCGGGACAGGGAGGGGGACCAAGGTGACCCAGTACTTC
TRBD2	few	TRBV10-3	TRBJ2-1	CAINNELAGLQFF	TGTGCCATCAACAACGAACTAGCGGGCCTCCAGTTCTTC
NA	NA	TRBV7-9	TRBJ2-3	CASSLRSEGDTQYF	TGTGCCAGCAGCTTACGGTCAGAGGGGGATACGCAGTATTTT
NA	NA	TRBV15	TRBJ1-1	CATSRDKLVTEAFF	TGTGCCACCAGCAGAGATAAGTTGGTCACTGAAGCTTTCTTT
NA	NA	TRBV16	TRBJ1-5	CASSQFVGWEPQHF	TGTGCCAGCAGCCAATTCGTGGGGTGGGAGCCCCAGCATTTT
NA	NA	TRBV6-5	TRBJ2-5	CASSPGVRETQYF	TGTGCCAGCAGTCCGGGGGTTAGGGAGACCCAGTACTTC
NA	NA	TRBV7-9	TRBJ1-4	CASNRLGRENEKLFF	TGTGCCAGCAACCGCCTGGGCAGGGAAAATGAAAAACTGTTTTTT
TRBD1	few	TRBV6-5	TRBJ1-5	CASSYSTGGQPQHF	TGTGCCAGCAGTTACTCGACAGGGGGTCAGCCCCAGCATTTT
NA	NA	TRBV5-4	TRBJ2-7	CASSLKQAGDEQYF	TGTGCCAGCAGCTTGAAACAGGCTGGCGACGAGCAGTACTTC
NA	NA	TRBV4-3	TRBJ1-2	CASSQDIDLDYGYTF	TGCGCCAGCAGCCAAGATATTGACTTAGACTATGGCTACACCTTC
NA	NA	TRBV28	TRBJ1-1	CASSFWQGLGNTEAFF	TGTGCCAGCAGTTTCTGGCAGGGGTTAGGGAACACTGAAGCTTTCTTT
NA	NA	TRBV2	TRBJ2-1	CASNARLRYNEQFF	TGTGCCAGCAACGCGCGGCTCAGATACAATGAGCAGTTCTTC